This T cell receptor (beta chain) was retrieved from a study of PD-1 blockade in classical Hodgkin lymphoma. Points from the study as a whole: Diminished baseline TCR diversity has been reported in newly diagnosed patients relative to healthy donors.

Time point in this sample: cycle 4 day 1 (C4D1), after more than 5 weeks of nivolumab. The patients all showed relapse after autologous stem cell transplantation, while their brentuximab vedotin exposure varied. To note about this clone: Its antigen remains unidentified.

Repertoires were generated with immunoSEQ multiplex PCR, while TCRdb's copy carries only in-frame clones and drops some. Here the sample spans 90,000 to 100,000 clones, around 80% being singletons. Germline V lookup: CDR1 SGHVS, CDR2 FNYEAQ. The V gene end was trimmed by 1 base and the J gene end by 5 bases; junction bases not matched to a gene: 10. The CDR3 runs to 17 residues. This TCR derives from a human donor with classical Hodgkin lymphoma. Sequences were derived from peripheral blood mononuclear cells (PBMCs), sampled before the fourth cycle of nivolumab. The chain recombines TRBV7-6 with TRBJ2-5; TRBD1 aligns across 10 bases. The CDR3 nucleotides are TGTGCCAGCAGCTTAGGCCTCCGACAGGGGGCGGGGGAGACCCAGTACTTC. Residues: CASSLGLRQGAGETQYF.